Reported below is one TCR beta chain. Its antigen remains undetermined. Base qualities are not recorded, but no much larger clone differs from it by a single base. TCR CDR3 regions were amplified from genomic DNA by multiplex PCR using the deep immunoSEQ assay. Extracted genomic DNA from each cell subset was distributed evenly across all wells of several immunoSEQ 96-well plates, and each plate was treated as a replicate. For sorted subsets, roughly 200 ng of genomic DNA, equivalent to 25,000 to 30,000 T cell genomes, went into each replicate PCR. The purified libraries were quantified using a Qubit 3.0 fluorometer, sized with a Bioanalyzer 2100, and then quantified again using the KAPA Library Quantification kit. Every immunoSEQ 96-well plate was sequenced on a separate single-read 150-cycle Illumina NextSeq 550 flow cell. In the paper's pipeline: Because only junctional sequences without quality scores were contained in the immunoSEQ output, filtering matching that applied to full-length reads could not be performed. Sequences were annotated with PyIR, a Python wrapper for IgBLAST v1.9, and V/J genes and CDR3 were assigned using IMGT germline references. Reads were removed for weak V/J assignments (E-value above 1e-6), missing CDR3, stop codons, out-of-frame junctions, or ambiguous translated residues. V3J clonotypes were defined as sequences sharing an identical inferred V gene, J gene, and CDR3 amino acid sequence. The percentage overlap between two repertoires was calculated by dividing the number of shared unique clonotypes by the size of the smaller repertoire. Three approaches were used to assess repertoire richness: RTK rarefaction, the Chao1 estimator, and Recon v2.1 estimates of unobserved clonotypes. For all TCRbeta clonotypes obtained by the gDNA method from a handful of donors, generation probabilities were computed with OLGA. This immuneACCESS table, as held by TCRdb, lists in-frame sequences with V and J called but not all clones. Of the missing ones, under half trace to an unresolved V gene in checked studies; the others have no known cause. D and trimming were read from the DNA, whereas the V and J calls and clone size are those reported in that table. For this sample there are roughly 2.1 million clones; about 93% appear just once. The leading ten clones occupy roughly 1.8% of the sample.

This entry belongs to a study of shared clonotypes between healthy human individuals (dated by TCRdb to the early 2020s). Looking at the study overall: A few men and two women, aged 18 to 49 years, made up the cohort. To increase sequencing depth and limit assay-specific biases, different laboratories used diverse techniques to prepare libraries and sequence TCR repertoires. To estimate repertoire size and how much clonotypes are shared between individuals, the study performed deep sequencing of blood TCR repertoires from 4 to 6 healthy adults. Leukapheresis yielded between about 0.85 and 10 billion PBMCs per donor. For each donor, CD4 naive and CD4 memory were each given three plates, CD8 naive was given two plates, and CD8 memory was given one plate. What the authors observed across the whole study: Incomplete sequencing was indicated by rarefaction of sorted-subset datasets, despite the large sequencing depth. The small number of donors limited the genetic and exposure-history diversity represented. Clonotypes shared by all four sorted-subset donors showed higher generation probabilities than non-shared clonotypes. Naive subsets generally had larger estimated clonotype richness than memory subsets. Pairwise subsampling indicated that sequencing depth was expected to affect the degree of clonotype sharing among donors. Across a few donors, approximately 5% of naive CD4, around 3.5% of naive CD8, roughly 2.3% of memory CD4, and approximately 0.4% of memory CD8 clonotypes were shared. Sampling was limited to blood, and TCR repertoires in tissue likely differ from TCR repertoires in blood.

CD8 naive samples consisted of CD45RO-negative cells that were positively selected for CCR7, yielding a CD45RA+CCR7+ population without TemRA cells. The donors were healthy, HIV-negative adults who had no recently reported acute infections or vaccinations. All donors were Caucasian adults living in Nashville, Tennessee, USA. After blood collection by leukapheresis, PBMCs were isolated using Ficoll-Histopaque density gradient centrifugation and then cryopreserved in the vapor phase of liquid nitrogen. Analytical flow cytometry was used to check the purity and quantity of every magnetically sorted T cell population. Each sorted fraction had its genomic DNA isolated and then quantified by UV absorbance on a Nanodrop 2000c. The germline V gene gives CDR1 as ENHRY and CDR2 as SYGVKD. The CDR3 sequence holds 13 residues, the cysteine and phenylalanine included. The DNA shown is the 39-base CDR3, in frame from base 1. V and J lose 2 bases and 5 bases, and a span of 9 bases separates them.

The sample taken for sequencing was naive CD8+ T cells from PBMCs. In light of the paper, this sample's cell subset or site label describes: CD45RA+CCR7+. The TCR originated in a man between 18 and 35 years old in good health. Some clones in this sample may be carry-over from other donors' samples. The V and J genes are TRBV10-3 and TRBJ2-5; the D segment might be TRBD1 or TRBD2, since each matches 5 bases. The CDR3 protein is CAISEPWGETQYF. The bases are TGTGCCATCAGTGAGCCGTGGGGGGAGACCCAGTACTTC.